This T cell receptor beta chain stems from a study of metastatic and nonmetastatic thyroid tumors. The CDR3 contains 13 residues. Looked up from germline, CDR1 is SGHAT and CDR2 is FQNNGV. V lost 3 bases to trimming and J lost 7 bases, with 12 bases between them. This clone was observed at least ten times. With MiXCR, TCRdb called clones anew from the PCR reads. This table holds about 69,000 clones, 13% to 15% found once. None of the patients had undergone any treatment ahead of thyroid surgery. The receptor comes from a male donor with papillary thyroid cancer or a benign thyroid nodule (not recorded which). Some clones in this sample may be carry-over from other donors' samples. Sequenced sample: blood. This chain links TRBV11-2 with TRBJ1-2, with D tentatively TRBD1 (5 bases). The CDR3 bases are TGTGCCAGCAGCTTCCAACAGGCGGGTGGCTACACCTTC. This gives the protein CASSFQQAGGYTF.